This T cell receptor (beta chain) stems from a study of blood T cell repertoires in COVID-19. Study summary: Acute-phase and convalescent COVID-19 samples originated in the United States, Italy and Spain. In each case, the material was cDNA or gDNA derived from T cells, B-cell-depleted T cells, or PBMCs.

The CDR3 contains 13 residues. V dropped 1 base and J dropped 12 bases, with 15 bases sitting between them. CDR1 and CDR2 (germline): SGHVS, FNYEAQ. The protocol was immunoSEQ multiplex PCR, while the TCRdb copy is restricted to in-frame clones and leaves out a portion. The sample records under 300,000 clones, roughly 85% being singletons. The material sequenced was peripheral blood. V usage is TRBV7-6 and J usage is TRBJ1-1; no clear D gene. The receptor was isolated from a woman in her 50s who had recovered from COVID-19. CDR3 nucleotide sequence: TGTGCCAGCAGCTTAGTGCCCGTAGCAGAACCTTTCTTT. Translation gives CASSLVPVAEPFF.